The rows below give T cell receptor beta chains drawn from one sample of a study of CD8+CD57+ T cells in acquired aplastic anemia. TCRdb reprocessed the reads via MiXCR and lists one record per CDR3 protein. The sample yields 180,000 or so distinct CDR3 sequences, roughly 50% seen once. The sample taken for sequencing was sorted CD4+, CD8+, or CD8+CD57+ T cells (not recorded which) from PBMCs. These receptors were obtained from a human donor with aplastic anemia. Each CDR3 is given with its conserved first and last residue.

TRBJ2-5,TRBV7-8,CASSIHLGRLETQYF
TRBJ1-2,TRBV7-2,CASSQRGSGYTF
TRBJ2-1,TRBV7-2,CASSPNWEQFF
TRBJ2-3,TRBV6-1,CASSEATGWADTQYF
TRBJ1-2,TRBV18,CASSPPRDGYGYTF
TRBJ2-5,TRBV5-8,CASTPKDWRAEETQYF
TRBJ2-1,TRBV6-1,CASSEFVGGSYNEQFF
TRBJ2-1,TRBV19,CATQSTSGVNEQFF
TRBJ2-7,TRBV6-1,CASRLTVSSYEQYF
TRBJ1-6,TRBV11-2,CASSSLRAGAGRRPLHF
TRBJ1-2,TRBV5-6,CASSLGQLAGYTF
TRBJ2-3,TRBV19,CASSIWSGTDTQYF
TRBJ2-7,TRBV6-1,CASKGLAGEYEQYF
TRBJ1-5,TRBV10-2,CASSEGRLSNQPQHF
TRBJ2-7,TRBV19,CASSRSVTGTGGLYEQYF
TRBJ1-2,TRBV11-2,CASRIVGRDLFNYGYTF
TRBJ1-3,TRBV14,CASSQGMLSGNTIYF
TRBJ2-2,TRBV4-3,CASSQVMNTGELFF
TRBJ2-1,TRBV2,CARAGQTYNEQFF
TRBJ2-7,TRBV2,CASSSYGTLGKEQYF
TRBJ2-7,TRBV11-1,CASSLVNGLAGNEQYF
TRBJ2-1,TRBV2,CASRGTSGPWEQFF
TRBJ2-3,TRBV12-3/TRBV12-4,CASSFQITDTQYF
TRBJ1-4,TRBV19,CASSSPGTGFEKLFF
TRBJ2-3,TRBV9,CASSETPWSAGTDTQYF
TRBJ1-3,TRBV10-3,CAISESGGASGNTIYF
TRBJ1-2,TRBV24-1,CATSLGQGNGYTF
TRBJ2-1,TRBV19,CASSPPGPTYNEQFF
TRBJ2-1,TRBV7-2,CASSLTSGPPTF
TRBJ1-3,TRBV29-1,CSVNQGSGNTIYF
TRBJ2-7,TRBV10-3,CAISDSGAGVYEQYF
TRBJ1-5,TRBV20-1,CSASREGRRNQPQHF
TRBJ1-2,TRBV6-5,CASSYSTSGSYYGYTF
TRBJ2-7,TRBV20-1,CSATTGLGYEQYF
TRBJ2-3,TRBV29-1,CSVLTGRTSSTDTQYF
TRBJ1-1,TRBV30,CAWSLRDRGWEAFF
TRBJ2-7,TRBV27,CASRGSGASSYEQYF
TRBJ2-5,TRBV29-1,CSVEADRGRSETQYF
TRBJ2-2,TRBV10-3,CAIKGLADGTGELFF
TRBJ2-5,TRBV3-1,CASSQVRLVQETQYF
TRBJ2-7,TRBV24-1,CATSETGGGTYEQYF
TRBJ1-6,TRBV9,CASSVANSPLHF
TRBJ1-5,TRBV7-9,CASSTQGSQPQHF
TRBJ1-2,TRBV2,CASSDGRSYGYTF
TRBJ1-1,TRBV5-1,CASSLIRAANTEAFF
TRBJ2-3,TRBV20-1,CSARDQGGRTDTQYF
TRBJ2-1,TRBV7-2,CASSLDSGRASSEQFF